Listed below are T cell receptor beta chains from one sample, sequenced in a study of T-cell reconstitution after alpha-beta-depleted transplantation in children. MiXCR was run by TCRdb on the PCR reads, yielding one entry per CDR3 protein. The sample holds 170,000 or so distinct CDR3 sequences, about 6.3% seen once. Sequences were derived from PBMCs from the stem cell graft donor, sampled from the stem cell graft. The receptors shown here come from a human donor who donated a stem cell graft to a child with Wiskott-Aldrich syndrome. The CDR3 runs from the conserved cysteine through the conserved F or W. A D gene is named only where the DNA matches it firmly. The listing skips clone size in some rows; elsewhere it reads once, few, many or a size class.

>TRBV6-6|many|TRBJ1-4|.
CASSGEDEKLFF
TGTGCCAGCTCAGGCGAAGATGAAAAACTGTTTTTT
>TRBV2|.|TRBJ2-1|.
CASSASEYNEQFF
TGTGCCAGCAGTGCGTCAGAGTACAATGAGCAGTTCTTC
>TRBV5-1|many|TRBJ2-2|.
CASRLGGGLELFF
TGCGCCAGCAGACTGGGGGGAGGTCTGGAGCTGTTTTTT
>TRBV6-5|many|TRBJ1-5|TRBD1
CASSYDGTANQPQHF
TGTGCCAGCAGTTACGACGGGACAGCAAATCAGCCCCAGCATTTT
>TRBV11-2|many|TRBJ1-5|.
CASSLDGAGSNQPQHF
TGTGCCAGCAGCTTAGATGGGGCAGGGAGCAATCAGCCCCAGCATTTT
>TRBV20-1|many|TRBJ2-1|.
CSATRPGRGNEQFF
TGCAGTGCTACTCGACCTGGTCGCGGCAATGAGCAGTTCTTC
>TRBV5-1|many|TRBJ2-2|TRBD2
CASSFAGDYTGELFF
TGCGCCAGCAGCTTCGCGGGAGATTACACCGGGGAGCTGTTTTTT
>TRBV7-2|.|TRBJ2-5|TRBD1
CASSPATGQGLQETQYF
TGTGCCAGCAGCCCCGCAACAGGACAGGGACTCCAAGAGACCCAGTACTTC
>TRBV5-1|many|TRBJ2-4|TRBD1
CASSSRGPAGQGLNIQYF
TGCGCCAGCAGCTCGAGGGGGCCGGCTGGACAGGGCCTGAACATTCAGTACTTC
>TRBV5-6|many|TRBJ2-1|TRBD1
CASSLLGTGGVGQFF
TGTGCCAGCAGCTTGCTGGGGACAGGGGGCGTCGGGCAGTTCTTC
>TRBV7-8|.|TRBJ2-3|.
CASSLTTATDTQYF
TGTGCCAGCAGCCTAACTACGGCCACAGATACGCAGTATTTT
>TRBV6-2/TRBV6-3|many|TRBJ2-1|.
CASSYEDSYNEQFF
TGTGCCAGCAGTTATGAGGATTCCTACAATGAGCAGTTCTTC
>TRBV7-9|few|TRBJ1-2|.
CASTDGGFDYGYTF
TGTGCCAGCACCGACGGAGGGTTTGACTATGGCTACACCTTC
>TRBV27|many|TRBJ2-1|TRBD2
CASTPRTSGDYNEQFF
TGTGCCAGCACCCCCAGGACTAGCGGGGACTACAATGAGCAGTTCTTC
>TRBV20-1|few|TRBJ2-2|.
CSARDRATSTGELFF
TGCAGTGCTAGAGATCGTGCAACATCCACCGGGGAGCTGTTTTTT
>TRBV4-1|many|TRBJ2-1|TRBD2
CASSLRGSSYNEQFF
TGCGCCAGCAGCCTACGCGGGAGTTCCTACAATGAGCAGTTCTTC
>TRBV18|few|TRBJ2-5|TRBD1
CASSRWAGGSETQYF
TGTGCCAGCTCCCGATGGGCAGGGGGATCGGAGACCCAGTACTTC
>TRBV15|many|TRBJ1-4|.
CATGIREKLFF
TGTGCCACCGGCATTAGGGAAAAACTGTTTTTT
>TRBV24-1|many|TRBJ2-1|.
CATSDFSGENEQFF
TGTGCCACCAGTGATTTTTCGGGCGAGAATGAGCAGTTCTTC
>TRBV20-1|many|TRBJ2-1|TRBD1
CSANTWTGGIANEQFF
TGCAGTGCGAACACCTGGACAGGGGGGATCGCAAATGAGCAGTTCTTC
>TRBV12-3/TRBV12-4|many|TRBJ1-2|.
CASSLNPATYGYTF
TGTGCCAGCAGTTTAAATCCGGCCACCTATGGCTACACCTTC
>TRBV11-2|few|TRBJ2-7|.
CASSLEAWQGGEQYF
TGTGCCAGCAGCTTAGAAGCATGGCAGGGAGGCGAGCAGTACTTC
>TRBV15|few|TRBJ1-5|.
CATSTGWQPQHF
TGTGCCACGTCGACCGGGTGGCAGCCCCAGCATTTT
>TRBV2|many|TRBJ1-1|.
CASSEYGTENTEAFF
TGTGCCAGCAGTGAATATGGGACTGAAAACACTGAAGCTTTCTTT
>TRBV10-3|many|TRBJ2-5|TRBD1
CAISAGTGQETQYF
TGTGCCATCAGCGCCGGGACAGGTCAAGAGACCCAGTACTTC
>TRBV10-2|many|TRBJ2-1|.
CASSEGVVSEQFF
TGCGCCAGCAGTGAAGGAGTTGTCAGTGAGCAGTTCTTC
>TRBV9|.|TRBJ1-6|TRBD1
CASSGGTGGSPLHF
TGTGCCAGCAGCGGTGGGACAGGGGGTTCACCCCTCCACTTT
>TRBV6-1|few|TRBJ2-7|.
CASSEVAVTRVSYEQYF
TGTGCCAGCAGTGAAGTCGCTGTCACCAGGGTCTCCTACGAGCAGTACTTC
>TRBV20-1|many|TRBJ2-5|.
CSATSMGGRLQETQYF
TGCAGTGCTACCTCTATGGGGGGCCGCCTACAAGAGACCCAGTACTTC
>TRBV19|.|TRBJ2-1|.
CASSIELVSANEQFF
TGTGCCAGTAGTATAGAACTAGTCTCGGCCAATGAGCAGTTCTTC
>TRBV20-1|many|TRBJ2-7|.
CSARKDLEQYF
TGCAGTGCTAGAAAGGATCTCGAGCAGTACTTC
>TRBV3-1|many|TRBJ2-2|.
CASSQWGTNTGELFF
TGTGCCAGCAGCCAATGGGGCACTAACACCGGGGAGCTGTTTTTT
>TRBV20-1|few|TRBJ2-1|TRBD2
CSAGTSGSFDEQFF
TGCAGTGCAGGGACTAGCGGGAGTTTCGATGAGCAGTTCTTC
>TRBV28|many|TRBJ2-3|.
CAIKPGPTIRTDTQYF
TGTGCCATCAAGCCCGGCCCCACGATCCGCACAGATACGCAGTATTTT
>TRBV7-8|many|TRBJ1-5|.
CASSTYGSQPQHF
TGTGCCAGCAGCACCTATGGGAGTCAGCCCCAGCATTTT
>TRBV11-2|.|TRBJ1-4|TRBD1
CASSDRQGATNEKLFF
TGTGCCAGCAGCGACAGACAGGGAGCAACTAATGAAAAACTGTTTTTT
>TRBV28|many|TRBJ2-5|TRBD2
CASSPQRGGRTQYF
TGTGCCAGCAGTCCCCAGCGGGGGGGCCGGACCCAGTACTTC
>TRBV4-2|.|TRBJ2-2|.
CASSQGNTGELFF
TGTGCCAGCAGCCAAGGGAACACCGGGGAGCTGTTTTTT
>TRBV10-3|many|TRBJ1-1|TRBD1
CAIRDGQGAMNTEAFF
TGTGCCATCAGGGACGGACAGGGGGCGATGAACACTGAAGCTTTCTTT
>TRBV27|many|TRBJ2-3|.
CASSPLGGGRTDTQYF
TGTGCCAGCAGTCCACTGGGCGGGGGCCGCACAGATACGCAGTATTTT
>TRBV5-1|many|TRBJ2-1|.
CASSAGRPPEADEQFF
TGCGCCAGCAGCGCCGGAAGGCCCCCGGAAGCGGATGAGCAGTTCTTC
>TRBV27|many|TRBJ2-7|TRBD1
CASSYRDRGNEQYF
TGTGCCAGCAGTTATCGGGACAGGGGGAACGAGCAGTACTTC
>TRBV7-7|few|TRBJ2-3|TRBD1
CASSLASYGDRTNTDTQYF
TGTGCCAGCAGCTTAGCGTCTTACGGGGACAGGACGAACACAGATACGCAGTATTTT
>TRBV12-3/TRBV12-4|many|TRBJ1-6|.
CASRLQSSYNSPLHF
TGTGCCAGCAGGCTACAGAGCTCCTATAATTCACCCCTCCACTTT
>TRBV29-1|many|TRBJ2-1|TRBD2
CSVVSWTSDYNEQFF
TGCAGCGTTGTGTCTTGGACTAGCGATTACAATGAGCAGTTCTTC
>TRBV20-1|.|TRBJ2-7|.
CSARDRQGRDEQYF
TGCAGTGCTAGAGATCGGCAGGGTCGGGACGAGCAGTACTTC
>TRBV7-6|.|TRBJ2-7|TRBD2
CASSPREVEQNF
TGTGCCAGCAGCCCACGGGAGGTCGAGCAGAACTTC
>TRBV5-1|many|TRBJ2-7|.
CASSLTRDLIYEQYF
TGCGCCAGCAGCTTGACCAGGGACCTAATTTACGAGCAGTACTTC
>TRBV10-3|few|TRBJ1-2|.
CAISEGRLQGSDGYTF
TGTGCCATCAGTGAGGGCCGGCTACAGGGATCGGATGGCTACACCTTC
>TRBV10-1|many|TRBJ2-3|.
CARLVGFTDTQYF
TGCGCCAGACTAGTCGGTTTCACAGATACGCAGTATTTT
>TRBV6-5|many|TRBJ1-5|TRBD1
CASSWTGSNQPQHF
TGTGCCAGCAGTTGGACAGGAAGCAATCAGCCCCAGCATTTT
>TRBV5-6|many|TRBJ1-2|.
CASSFGRVYGYTF
TGTGCCAGCAGCTTCGGGAGAGTCTATGGCTACACCTTC
>TRBV12-3/TRBV12-4|few|TRBJ2-1|TRBD2
CASTQRKGLALNEQFF
TGTGCCAGCACCCAAAGGAAAGGACTAGCGTTAAATGAGCAGTTCTTC
>TRBV4-3|.|TRBJ1-1|.
CASSQDQGTEAFF
TGCGCCAGCAGCCAAGATCAGGGGACTGAAGCTTTCTTT
>TRBV5-6|.|TRBJ1-1|.
CASSQLSVAEAFF
TGTGCCAGCAGCCAACTTAGCGTAGCTGAAGCTTTCTTT
>TRBV11-2|many|TRBJ2-5|.
CASSKSPGSQETQYF
TGTGCCAGCAGCAAATCCCCGGGATCGCAAGAGACCCAGTACTTC
>TRBV29-1|many|TRBJ2-1|TRBD2
CSVVGGRSSYNEQFF
TGCAGCGTTGTGGGCGGGAGGAGCTCCTACAATGAGCAGTTCTTC
>TRBV2|once|TRBJ2-3|.
CAGGDSTDTQYF
TGTGCCGGAGGGGACAGTACAGATACGCAGTATTTT
>TRBV18|many|TRBJ2-1|.
CASSPAGDEQFF
TGTGCCAGCTCACCAGCAGGCGATGAGCAGTTCTTC
>TRBV5-1|many|TRBJ2-7|TRBD2
CASSATGTSGRITYEQYF
TGCGCCAGCAGCGCAACCGGGACTAGCGGGAGGATCACCTACGAGCAGTACTTC